This T cell receptor beta chain appears in the sequencing data of a study of T cell responses to AZD1222 COVID-19 vaccine. Study at large: Both about-4-week and about-12-week second-dose recipients were combined.

TCRdb's table, derived via immunoSEQ multiplex PCR, lists solely in-frame clones and lacks some. The sample lists over 100,000 clones; over 90% were seen once. Whole-study results and caveats: All repertoire sampling was performed exclusively after the peak T cell response. Dominant CD4 TCR responses targeted spike regions 160-218 and 743-854.

The CDR3 runs 14 residues. Per the germline V gene, CDR1 is SGHTS and CDR2 is YDEGEE. Trimming pared 4 bases from V and 2 bases from J, leaving 13 bases between. Regarding this clone: As yet, its antigen is unknown.

The receptor was derived from an adult in good health. The chain is built from TRBV5-8 and TRBJ2-7; D might be TRBD2 (6 bases). This specimen consisted of peripheral blood, obtained on day 0 of AZD1222 vaccination. The CDR3 protein is CASSPRGFPYEQYF. CDR3 bases: TGTGCCAGCAGCCCCCGGGGGTTTCCCTACGAGCAGTACTTC.